A single sample is the source of the 20 T cell receptor beta chains below, sequenced in a study of blood T cell repertoires in COVID-19. Using immunoSEQ multiplex PCR, the repertoire was profiled, and TCRdb retains in-frame clones only, with some absent. This table holds fewer than 300,000 clones, less than 90% found once. What was sequenced was peripheral blood. The receptors derive from a woman aged 25 to 39 with COVID-19, enrolled during active disease.

V gene TRBV2 combines with J gene TRBJ2-5; 11 bases are a match to TRBD2. V lost 4 bases, J lost 2 bases, and 3 bases stayed unmatched. Germline V gene data show CDR1 as SNHLY and CDR2 as FYNNEI. The CDR3 runs to 15 residues. The CDR3 nucleotides are TGTGCCAGCAGTGGACTAGCGGGGACGCAAGAGACCCAGTACTTC. Protein sequence: CASSGLAGTQETQYF.

The chain couples TRBV7-9 to TRBJ2-5; D perhaps matches TRBD2 (6 bases). The germline CDR1 and CDR2 sequences are SEHNR and FQNEAQ (reference sequence). Trimming left V 5 bases short and J 1 base short, with 8 bases between. CDR3 length equals 13 residues. The CDR3 reads CASSPGLQETQYF. The CDR3 coding sequence is TGTGCCAGCAGCCCGGGACTCCAAGAGACCCAGTACTTC.

The chain uses TRBV5-1 and TRBJ1-6; D possibly corresponds to TRBD1 (5 bases). This CDR3 is built from 16 residues. In germline, CDR1 is SGHRS, CDR2 YFSETQ. With 4 bases removed from V and 7 bases from J, the gap between germline ends came to 18 bases. The CDR3 sequence: CASSPGGPSPNSPLHF. The CDR3 nucleotides are TGCGCCAGCAGCCCGGGGGGACCTTCTCCCAATTCACCCCTCCACTTT.

Only a few counts were recorded for this clone. This chain uses TRBV5-1 with TRBJ2-2; 9 nucleotides align to TRBD1. CDR1 is SGHRS and CDR2 is YFSETQ in the germline V gene. The CDR3 consists of 16 residues. The V segment lost 8 bases and the J segment 6 bases; nucleotides outside the gene matches: 14. CDR3 DNA sequence: TGCGCCAGTCGATTGGACAGGGGTATTAAGGCCGGGGAGCTGTTTTTT. Its translation: CASRLDRGIKAGELFF.

The V call is TRBV3-1 (or the pseudogene TRBV3-2), the J call TRBJ2-2, with a tentative D call TRBD1 (6 bases). The CDR3 is made up of 14 amino acids. CDR1 is LGHDT, CDR2 YNNKEL, per germline (reference sequence). V lost 4 bases and J 7 bases, leaving 13 bases between the germline ends. CDR3 in amino acids: CASSPRHRDGELFF. The CDR3 DNA sequence: TGTGCCAGCAGCCCTCGACACAGGGACGGGGAGCTGTTTTTT.

The rearrangement links TRBV4-1 to TRBJ2-4; 12 nucleotides align to TRBD2. Germline CDR1 MGHRA, CDR2 YSYEKL. The CDR3 is made up of 16 amino acids. V trimming: 6 bases; J trimming: 9 bases; junction bases outside the gene matches: 12. CDR3 DNA: TGCGCCAGCAGGCCGCTAGCGGGGGGGGTGAGGGGCATTCAGTACTTC. Protein product: CASRPLAGGVRGIQYF.

This chain uses TRBV5-1 with TRBJ1-2, with 7 nucleotides matching TRBD1. There are 13 residues in the CDR3. The V segment lost 5 bases and the J segment 2 bases; nucleotides outside the gene matches: 3. CDR1 is SGHRS, CDR2 YFSETQ, per germline. CDR3 residues: CASREGANYGYTF. The CDR3 coding sequence is TGCGCCAGCAGAGAGGGGGCGAACTATGGCTACACCTTC.

The table lists this clone with a count of one. This chain joins TRBV6-5 and TRBJ2-7; 10 nucleotides align to TRBD2. This CDR3 comprises 14 residues. Germline CDR1 is MNHEY and CDR2 is SVGAGI. Trimming took 7 bases from V and 3 from J; bases not matched to a gene: 6. The CDR3 protein is CASNPGLAIYEQYF. The CDR3 DNA reads as TGTGCCAGCAATCCGGGACTAGCGATCTACGAGCAGTACTTC.

A few counts support this clone. The V and J genes are TRBV7-9 and TRBJ2-2; D may be TRBD2 (5 bases). Germline loops: CDR1 SEHNR, CDR2 FQNEAQ (reference sequence). The length of the CDR3 is 17 residues. V gave up 7 bases and J gave up 1 base, with 19 bases separating them. CDR3 sequence reads: CASTFSGLGKNTGELFF. The CDR3 nucleotides are TGTGCCAGCACTTTCAGCGGCCTGGGGAAGAACACCGGGGAGCTGTTTTTT.

This chain connects TRBV5-1 to TRBJ1-2; D remains ambiguous. Germline V gene data show CDR1 as SGHRS and CDR2 as YFSETQ. V gave up 4 bases and J gave up 7 bases, with 11 bases separating them. This CDR3 spans 12 amino acids. CDR3 loop: CASSLGDSGYTF. CDR3 DNA: TGCGCCAGCAGCCTCGGAGATTCTGGCTACACCTTC.

This clone was detected ten times or more. The chain couples TRBV3-1 (or the pseudogene TRBV3-2) to TRBJ2-3, with TRBD2 matching 12 bases. Unmatched junction bases numbered 6, after V lost 5 bases and J lost 3 bases. The CDR3 runs to 16 residues. CDR1 is LGHDT and CDR2 is YNNKEL in the germline V gene (reference sequence). CDR3 coding DNA: TGTGCCAGCAGCGACCTAGCGGGGGGGCAGACAGATACGCAGTATTTT. As protein: CASSDLAGGQTDTQYF.

This rearrangement joins TRBV10-3 to TRBJ2-1, with 7 positions matching TRBD2. Germline CDR1 and CDR2: ENHRY and SYGVKD. The J segment lost 6 bases and the V segment lost 3 bases, leaving 14 bases of the junction unmatched. The CDR3 spans 17 residues. The CDR3 DNA reads as TGTGCCATCAGTGACGAATTTAGGCTAGCGGTGGCCAATGAGCAGTTCTTC. Its protein product is CAISDEFRLAVANEQFF.

This clone came up once. The chain couples TRBV6-5 to TRBJ2-5; D is undetermined. The CDR3 totals 12 residues. The germline V gene has CDR1 MNHEY and CDR2 SVGAGI. Trimming took 3 bases from V and 5 from J, leaving 7 bases between them. CDR3 bases: TGTGCCAGCAGTTATTACTTCGAGACCCAGTACTTC. Its translation is CASSYYFETQYF.

V and J are TRBV19 and TRBJ1-2; possibly TRBD1 for D (5 bases). The CDR3 extends over 15 amino acids. Trimming removed 9 bases at V and 3 bases at J, with 20 bases between. Looked up from germline, CDR1 is LNHDA and CDR2 is SQIVND (reference sequence). CDR3 sequence reads: CASQVWGDSDYGYTF. The DNA of the CDR3 is TGTGCCAGCCAGGTTTGGGGGGATTCGGACTATGGCTACACCTTC.

The chain recombines TRBV3-1 (or the pseudogene TRBV3-2) with TRBJ2-2, with 13 nucleotides matching TRBD2. The germline V gene encodes CDR1 LGHDT and CDR2 YNNKEL (reference sequence). J gave up 8 bases and V 1 base, and 4 bases lay outside the gene matches. CDR3 size: 16 residues. The DNA for the CDR3 is TGTGCCAGCAGCCAAGGGACTAGCGGGGGAAGGGGGGAGCTGTTTTTT. Translation: CASSQGTSGGRGELFF.

The J gene is TRBJ2-5, the V gene TRBV11-2; the D gene is possibly TRBD2 (7 bases). Germline CDR1 is SGHAT and CDR2 is FQNNGV. Trimming stripped 3 bases from V and 4 bases from J, with 15 bases between. This CDR3 has 15 residues. CDR3 protein: CASSFFRGAGETQYF. The CDR3 DNA reads as TGTGCCAGCAGCTTTTTCCGGGGGGCGGGAGAGACCCAGTACTTC.

The chain combines TRBV11-2 with TRBJ1-4; 8 bases line up with TRBD1. Trimming took 8 bases from V and 3 from J; bases not matched to a gene: 8. The CDR3 covers 15 residues. Germline CDR1 reads SGHAT; CDR2 reads FQNNGV. The CDR3: CASGRRDRSNEKLFF. The CDR3 nucleotides are TGTGCCAGCGGACGACGGGACAGGTCTAATGAAAAACTGTTTTTT. The full variable domain, its missing parts supplied by reference TRBV11-2 and TRBJ1-4, is EAGVAQSPRYKIIEKRQSVAFWCNPISGHATLYWYQQILGQGPKLLIQFQNNGVVDDSQLPKDRFSAERLKGVDSTLKIQPAKLEDSAVYLCASGRRDRSNEKLFFGSGTQLSVL.

V gene TRBV27 combines with J gene TRBJ2-7; TRBD1 matches at 7 bases. The germline V gene has CDR1 MNHEY and CDR2 SMNVEV (reference sequence). V gave up 3 bases and J gave up 6 bases; unmatched junction bases: 8. The CDR3 sequence is 14 residues long. Written as DNA, the CDR3 is TGTGCCAGCAGTTTTTCCCGACAGGGTCTCGAGCAGTACTTC. The encoded protein is CASSFSRQGLEQYF.

The chain combines TRBV10-3 with TRBJ2-7; 7 nucleotides match TRBD2. Germline CDR1 is ENHRY and CDR2 is SYGVKD. This CDR3 is 14 amino acids long. J was trimmed by 3 bases and V by 8 bases; bases with no gene match: 10. CDR3 sequence (DNA): TGTGCCATCGGCCCACTTTCGGGGGGCTACGAGCAGTACTTC. It yields the protein CAIGPLSGGYEQYF.

This clone appeared a single time. CDR3 residues: CASSKDRANTGELFF. The CDR3 nucleotides read TGTGCCAGCAGTAAGGACAGGGCGAACACCGGGGAGCTGTTTTTT. This chain joins TRBV2 and TRBJ2-2, with 8 bases fitting TRBD1. Germline loops: CDR1 SNHLY, CDR2 FYNNEI. V trimming: 5 bases; J trimming: 0 bases; junction bases outside the gene matches: 2. The CDR3 spans 15 residues.